These 2 T cell receptor beta chains were all obtained from the same sample, sequenced in a study of cytomegalovirus exposure and HLA in healthy donors. Primers included in the PCR were 60 Vbeta and 13 Jbeta primers. Data came from immunoSEQ multiplex PCR; TCRdb stores just in-frame clones and leaves some out. Among 100,000 to 150,000 clones listed, around 76% were seen once. Sequencing was performed on PBMCs. The receptors here all came from a man aged 55 to 69 in good health and CMV-seropositive.

The J gene is TRBJ2-2, the V gene TRBV30; 8 bases match TRBD1. V gave up 4 bases and J gave up 1 base; unmatched junction bases: 11. The V gene's germline CDR1 is GTSNPN and CDR2 SVGIG (reference sequence). The CDR3 covers 17 residues. CDR3: CAWKAQGASWNTGELFF. CDR3 nucleotide sequence: TGTGCCTGGAAGGCGCAGGGGGCGTCATGGAACACCGGGGAGCTGTTTTTT.

The rearrangement uses TRBV18 and TRBJ2-4, with D possibly matching TRBD2 (6 bases). V was trimmed by 4 bases and J by 1 base, leaving 11 bases between them. Per the germline V gene, CDR1 is KGHSH and CDR2 is LQKENI. The CDR3 is 15 residues long. The CDR3: CASSLGGVAKNIQYF. The CDR3 bases are TGTGCCAGCTCACTCGGGGGTGTTGCCAAAAACATTCAGTACTTC.